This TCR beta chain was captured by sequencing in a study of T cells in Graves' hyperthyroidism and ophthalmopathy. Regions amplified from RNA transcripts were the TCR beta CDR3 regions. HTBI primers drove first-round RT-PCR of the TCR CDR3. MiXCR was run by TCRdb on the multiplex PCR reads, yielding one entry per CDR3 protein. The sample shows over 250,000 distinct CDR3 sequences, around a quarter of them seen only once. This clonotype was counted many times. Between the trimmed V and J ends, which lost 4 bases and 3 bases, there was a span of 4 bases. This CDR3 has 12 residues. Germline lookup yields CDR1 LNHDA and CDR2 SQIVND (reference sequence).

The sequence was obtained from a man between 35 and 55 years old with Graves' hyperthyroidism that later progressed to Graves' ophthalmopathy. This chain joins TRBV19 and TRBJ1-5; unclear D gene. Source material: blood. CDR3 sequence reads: CASSRLNQPQHF. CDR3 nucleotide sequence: TGTGCCAGTAGTAGGCTCAATCAGCCCCAGCATTTT.